The rows below give T cell receptor beta chains drawn from one sample of a study of cytomegalovirus exposure and HLA in healthy donors. TCRdb's copy holds only in-frame clones and misses some; the assay was immunoSEQ multiplex PCR. The table has some 110,000 clones, 60% to 70% seen once. The sequencing sample was made of PBMCs. All receptors derive from a woman aged 40 to 50 in good health and CMV-seropositive. Both conserved end residues are part of each CDR3. A D gene is named only where the DNA matches it firmly. Where a row states a size, it is once, few, many or the class of an expanded clone; other rows omit it.

19	TRBD2	TRBJ2-2	few	TRBV4-3	CASSQVWMAKREVSGELFF	TGCGCCAGCAGCCAAGTCTGGATGGCGAAGCGGGAGGTCTCCGGGGAGCTGTTTTTT
18	TRBD2	TRBJ2-1	NA	TRBV2	CASSGVRGTSGTIYEQFF	TGTGCCAGCAGTGGGGTCAGAGGGACTAGCGGGACTATCTATGAGCAGTTCTTC
14	TRBD1	TRBJ2-3	few	TRBV7-3	CASSPRQGADTQYF	TGTGCCAGCAGCCCCAGACAGGGTGCAGATACGCAGTATTTT
16	NA	TRBJ2-7	NA	TRBV4-1	CASSQTLRAPAGEQYF	TGCGCCAGCAGTCAAACATTAAGGGCTCCGGCGGGCGAGCAGTACTTC
14	TRBD2	TRBJ2-7	NA	TRBV28	CASGGLAGTYEQYF	TGTGCCAGCGGGGGACTAGCGGGGACCTACGAGCAGTACTTC
16	NA	TRBJ1-1	few	TRBV7-2	CASSLNGGGLNTEAFF	TGTGCCAGCAGCTTAAACGGGGGAGGCTTAAACACTGAAGCTTTCTTT
14	NA	TRBJ2-5	NA	TRBV7-8	CASRREVRIETQYF	TGTGCCAGCCGCCGTGAGGTACGGATAGAGACCCAGTACTTC
16	TRBD1	TRBJ1-1	once	TRBV9	CASSGGQTRMNTEAFF	TGTGCCAGCAGCGGGGGACAGACCAGAATGAACACTGAAGCTTTCTTT
13	TRBD1	TRBJ2-7	NA	TRBV4-3	CASSPDRVGEQYF	TGCGCCAGCAGCCCCGACAGGGTGGGCGAGCAGTACTTC
15	TRBD2	TRBJ2-7	NA	TRBV28	CASSFSAGGGDEQYF	TGTGCCAGCAGTTTCAGTGCGGGAGGAGGGGACGAGCAGTACTTC
18	TRBD2	TRBJ2-7	NA	TRBV4-2	CASSQGGLAGGWSYEQYF	TGTGCCAGCAGCCAAGGGGGACTAGCGGGAGGATGGTCCTACGAGCAGTACTTC
17	NA	TRBJ1-5	few	TRBV28	CASSLDTTGVRYQPQHF	TGTGCCAGCAGTTTGGATACGACGGGGGTGCGATATCAGCCCCAGCATTTT
14	NA	TRBJ1-1	NA	TRBV19	CASKVAGMNTEAFF	TGTGCCAGTAAGGTGGCAGGGATGAACACTGAAGCTTTCTTT
14	TRBD2	TRBJ2-7	NA	TRBV14	CASSQLAGPYEQYF	TGTGCCAGCAGCCAACTAGCGGGACCCTACGAGCAGTACTTC
16	NA	TRBJ2-5	NA	TRBV30	CACGTYPGVVEETQYF	TGTGCTTGCGGAACGTACCCCGGGGTCGTTGAGGAGACCCAGTACTTC
16	NA	TRBJ1-3	once	TRBV4-1	CASSPPRDSTGNTIYF	TGCGCCAGCAGCCCACCCCGGGACTCGACTGGAAACACCATATATTTT
15	TRBD2	TRBJ2-1	NA	TRBV9	CASSVVGLAGNEQFF	TGTGCCAGCAGCGTAGTCGGGCTAGCGGGGAATGAGCAGTTCTTC
12	TRBD1	TRBJ1-3	few	TRBV6-5	CASSGQGYTIYF	TGTGCCAGCAGTGGACAGGGCTACACCATATATTTT
17	NA	TRBJ1-1	once	TRBV7-6	CASSPRTKSSFGTEAFF	TGTGCCAGCAGCCCCCGGACAAAAAGTTCCTTCGGTACTGAAGCTTTCTTT
13	NA	TRBJ2-5	few	TRBV7-3	CASSPAGYETQYF	TGTGCCAGCAGCCCCGCGGGGTACGAGACCCAGTACTTC
14	TRBD2	TRBJ2-7	NA	TRBV29-1	CSVEGSGKEYEQYF	TGCAGCGTTGAAGGGAGCGGGAAGGAGTACGAGCAGTACTTC
16	TRBD2	TRBJ2-1	NA	TRBV5-1	CASRFQAGVGSNEQFF	TGCGCCAGCAGATTTCAAGCGGGAGTTGGGTCCAATGAGCAGTTCTTC
13	TRBD1	TRBJ1-1	few	TRBV27	CASRLQGVAEAFF	TGTGCCAGCAGATTACAGGGGGTCGCTGAAGCTTTCTTT
13	TRBD1	TRBJ2-7	NA	TRBV29-1	CSVDRGQGSEQYF	TGCAGCGTTGACCGGGGACAGGGTTCCGAGCAGTACTTC
17	TRBD2	TRBJ2-1	NA	TRBV5-1	CASSLVSEAGVYNEQFF	TGCGCCAGCAGCTTGGTTTCTGAAGCGGGGGTCTACAATGAGCAGTTCTTC
14	TRBD1	TRBJ2-7	NA	TRBV27	CASSYTGDSYEQYF	TGTGCCAGCAGTTATACAGGGGACTCCTACGAGCAGTACTTC
14	TRBD1	TRBJ2-7	NA	TRBV7-2	CASSPPDRAYEQYF	TGTGCCAGCAGCCCCCCTGACAGGGCCTACGAGCAGTACTTC
15	NA	TRBJ1-1	once	TRBV27	CASSLFPNPGTEAFF	TGTGCCAGCAGTTTATTCCCTAACCCTGGCACTGAAGCTTTCTTT
12	NA	TRBJ1-1	NA	TRBV19	CASSHMNTEAFF	TGTGCCAGTAGTCACATGAACACTGAAGCTTTCTTT
15	TRBD2	TRBJ2-1	few	TRBV10-3	CAISENGRENNEQFF	TGTGCCATCAGTGAGAACGGGAGGGAAAACAATGAGCAGTTCTTC
15	NA	TRBJ1-2	once	TRBV14	CASSQVLTEDYGYTF	TGTGCCAGCAGCCAAGTCCTAACAGAAGATTATGGCTACACCTTC
14	NA	TRBJ1-4	few	TRBV6-1	CASSERDNGEKLFF	TGTGCCAGCAGTGAAAGGGACAACGGTGAAAAACTGTTTTTT
11	NA	TRBJ1-3	NA	TRBV29-1	CSGGVGNTIYF	TGCAGCGGCGGGGTGGGAAACACCATATATTTT
16	NA	TRBJ1-1	NA	TRBV4-3	CASSQSTLGLNTEAFF	TGCGCCAGCAGCCAATCCACCCTGGGACTTAACACTGAAGCTTTCTTT
15	TRBD2	TRBJ2-7	NA	TRBV4-3	CASSQETSGRGEQYF	TGCGCCAGCAGCCAAGAGACTAGCGGGAGGGGCGAGCAGTACTTC
15	TRBD1	TRBJ1-2	NA	TRBV29-1	CSVERTGGAGYGYTF	TGCAGCGTCGAACGAACAGGGGGCGCGGGGTATGGCTACACCTTC